This entry features one TCR beta chain sequence. CDR1 SGHKS and CDR2 YYEKEE come from the germline V gene (reference sequence). Trimming pared 1 base from V and 5 bases from J, leaving 15 bases between. The CDR3 has 15 residues. Original processing notes: Researchers report that nucleated cell counts were estimated from reference gene primer amplification. Profiling relied on immunoSEQ multiplex PCR, and the TCRdb table lists in-frame clones only, not all of them. V, J and clone size reflect that table, while D and trimming were determined from the DNA. The table lists 80,000 to 85,000 clones, around 90% of them singletons. This sample was taken from a study of blood T cell repertoires in COVID-19.

This clonotype originated in a woman of 80 years or more with acute or convalescent COVID-19. V usage is TRBV5-5 and J usage is TRBJ1-1; tentatively, D is TRBD1 (5 bases). Sequenced material: peripheral blood. The CDR3 sequence is CASSLRNLGGTEAFF. The CDR3 coding sequence is TGTGCCAGCAGCTTGCGGAATCTTGGGGGGACTGAAGCTTTCTTT.